This T cell receptor (beta chain) comes out of a study of OX40 agonist ivuxolimab in advanced cancers. Study-wide background: Ivuxolimab was delivered to patients intravenously every 2 weeks at doses spanning 0.01 to 10 mg/kg. Three patients, one with hepatocellular carcinoma and two with cutaneous melanoma, achieved partial responses. Dose-escalation subjects each had hepatocellular carcinoma, melanoma, renal cell or head and neck cancer.

Assay used: immunoSEQ multiplex PCR; TCRdb lists only in-frame clones, some missing. The sample holds about 26,000 clones, approximately 75% seen once. Germline V gene data show CDR1 as SGDLS and CDR2 as YYNGEE. CDR3 length: 12 residues. Trimming removed 0 bases from V and 5 bases from J, with 5 bases in between. This specimen was CD4+ or CD8+ T cells sorted from blood, taken in a trial of the OX40 agonist ivuxolimab. The rearrangement joins TRBV9 to TRBJ2-5; D gene uncertain. This clonotype was obtained from an adult with an advanced solid tumor such as melanoma, head and neck, liver or kidney cancer. CDR3 protein: CASSVDLETQYF. The CDR3 DNA follows: TGTGCCAGCAGCGTAGACCTCGAGACCCAGTACTTC.